This T cell receptor (beta chain) was sequenced in a study of cytomegalovirus exposure and HLA in healthy donors. On the study more broadly: An early release of data contained some 80 million unique TCRs, which came from HLA-typed donors.

The PCR contained 60 Vbeta and 13 Jbeta primers. Sequencing used immunoSEQ multiplex PCR; TCRdb keeps in-frame clones, though not all of them. The table includes tens of thousands of clones, approximately 84% detected once. The sequence was collected from a man aged 50 or older in good health and CMV-seronegative. The specimen was PBMCs.

CDR3 sequence: CASSPKTGNNYGYTF. In nucleotides, the CDR3 is TGTGCCAGCTCGCCCAAGACGGGGAATAACTATGGCTACACCTTC. The chain employs TRBV18 and TRBJ1-2, with no clear D. V gave up 6 bases and J gave up 1 base, with 15 bases separating them. Germline V CDR1 and CDR2: KGHSH, LQKENI. The CDR3 runs to 15 residues.